One and the same sample provided the 31 T cell receptor beta chains below, sequenced in a study of blood T cell repertoires in COVID-19 (dated by TCRdb to about 2020). The library was made by the immunoSEQ multiplex PCR assay. This immuneACCESS table, as held by TCRdb, lists in-frame sequences with V and J called but not all clones. Of the missing ones, under half trace to an unresolved V gene in checked studies; the others have no known cause. The sample table lists 250,000 to 350,000 clones, 87% of them with a count of one. Clones ranked in the top ten supply more than 2% of the sample. The material sequenced was peripheral blood. These receptors came from a man younger than 30 with active or convalescent COVID-19.

About this clone itself: Other DNA sequences of this sample code for an identical CDR3. The J gene is TRBJ2-1, the V gene TRBV5-1, with D maybe TRBD2 (6 bases). Germline V gives CDR1 SGHRS, CDR2 YFSETQ. Trimming removed 0 bases from V and 0 bases from J, with 7 bases in between. There are 15 residues in the CDR3. This CDR3 reads CASSLAGSSYNEQFF. CDR3 nucleotides: TGCGCCAGCAGCTTGGCCGGGAGCTCCTACAATGAGCAGTTCTTC.

J is TRBJ2-7 and V is TRBV5-1; perhaps TRBD2 as D (5 bases). The V and J ends lost 4 bases and 2 bases respectively, with 7 bases between them. The CDR3 sequence is 12 residues long. The germline gives CDR1 SGHRS, CDR2 YFSETQ. The CDR3 loop reads CASSTGTYEQYF. The CDR3, as DNA: TGCGCCAGCAGCACCGGGACCTACGAGCAGTACTTC. The full variable domain, in which reference TRBV5-1 and TRBJ2-7 provide the parts outside the CDR3, is KAGVTQTPRYLIKTRGQQVTLSCSPISGHRSVSWYQQTPGQGLQFLFEYFSETQRNKGNFPGRFSGRQFSNSRSEMNVSTLELGDSALYLCASSTGTYEQYFGPGTRLTVT.

The J gene is TRBJ2-5, the V gene TRBV4-1, with TRBD1 matching over 9 bases. V gave up 4 bases and J gave up 6 bases; unmatched junction bases: 12. This CDR3 is built from 16 residues. CDR1 and CDR2 from the germline V gene are MGHRA and YSYEKL. As DNA, the CDR3 is TGCGCCAGCAGCCCCCTCCCGGGACAGGGAGAACAGACCCAGTACTTC. Translated: CASSPLPGQGEQTQYF.

The chain is built from TRBV5-6 and TRBJ2-7; D perhaps matches TRBD1 (6 bases). V lost 4 bases and J 1 base, leaving 15 bases between the germline ends. The CDR3 is 15 residues long. Germline V lookup: CDR1 SGHDT, CDR2 YYEEEE. The CDR3 DNA reads as TGTGCCAGCAGCCCTGGACAGCACGCTTCCTACGAGCAGTACTTC. The encoded protein is CASSPGQHASYEQYF.

The CDR3 is CASSPTPGLAGSRQFF. In nucleotides, the CDR3 is TGTGCCAGCAGCCCGACGCCGGGACTAGCGGGATCCAGACAGTTCTTC. The chain uses TRBV9 and TRBJ2-1; 13 positions agree with TRBD2. J lost 13 bases, V lost 4 bases, and 14 bases had no gene match. Germline V gives CDR1 SGDLS, CDR2 YYNGEE. This CDR3 region has 16 residues.

The chain joins TRBV9 to TRBJ1-5; no clear D gene. This CDR3 is built from 15 residues. Trimming took off 0 bases at V and 5 bases at J, with 12 bases between the two ends. Germline V gene data show CDR1 as SGDLS and CDR2 as YYNGEE. The CDR3 loop is CASSVAGENHQPQHF. CDR3 DNA: TGTGCCAGCAGCGTAGCCGGGGAAAACCATCAGCCCCAGCATTTT.

The CDR3 sequence is CASSFSDTEAFF. The DNA for the CDR3 is TGTGCCAGCAGCTTTTCGGACACTGAAGCTTTCTTT. V usage is TRBV7-9 and J usage is TRBJ1-1, with D hard to call. The germline V gene encodes CDR1 SEHNR and CDR2 FQNEAQ (reference sequence). The CDR3 spans 12 residues. Trimming left V 3 bases short and J 3 bases short, with 5 bases between.

The J gene is TRBJ1-1, the V gene TRBV5-6; D is ambiguous. The CDR3 totals 14 residues. Per germline, CDR1 SGHDT and CDR2 YYEEEE. V lost 1 base to trimming and J lost 1 base, with 8 bases between them. The CDR3 DNA reads as TGTGCCAGCAGCTTGTTTACAACGAACACTGAAGCTTTCTTT. It codes for CASSLFTTNTEAFF.

This sequence joins TRBV5-4 and TRBJ2-1, with TRBD2 matching 15 bases. The CDR3 totals 16 residues. Per the germline V gene, CDR1 is SGHNT and CDR2 is YYREEE (reference sequence). J gave up 6 bases and V 4 bases, and 5 bases lay outside the gene matches. In DNA, the CDR3 is TGTGCCAGCAGCAGGACTAGCGGGAGGGCCGGCAATGAGCAGTTCTTC. As protein: CASSRTSGRAGNEQFF.

In this sample, this clone turned up a few times. The chain joins TRBV5-4 to TRBJ1-3, with unresolved D. With 0 bases removed from V and 1 base from J, the gap between germline ends came to 5 bases. Germline lookup yields CDR1 SGHNT and CDR2 YYREEE (reference sequence). The CDR3 is 14 residues long. CDR3 sequence reads: CASSLASSGNTIYF. The DNA of the CDR3 is TGTGCCAGCAGCTTGGCCTCTTCTGGAAACACCATATATTTT. The complete variable domain, with remaining parts taken from reference TRBV5-4 and TRBJ1-3, reads ETGVTQSPTHLIKTRGQQVTLRCSSQSGHNTVSWYQQALGQGPQFIFQYYREEENGRGNFPPRFSGLQFPNYSSELNVNALELDDSALYLCASSLASSGNTIYFGEGSWLTVV.

The genes are TRBV19 and TRBJ2-1; TRBD2 agrees at 13 bases. This CDR3 contains 17 residues. CDR1 and CDR2 from the germline V gene are LNHDA and SQIVND (reference sequence). V trimming: 2 bases; J trimming: 1 base; junction bases outside the gene matches: 2. The CDR3 is CASSISGLAGSYNEQFF. In nucleotides, the CDR3 is TGTGCCAGTAGTATATCGGGACTAGCGGGATCCTACAATGAGCAGTTCTTC.

Only one count was recorded for this clone. The chain employs TRBV2 and TRBJ1-1; TRBD1 is a possible D gene (5 bases). This CDR3 has 14 amino acids. Germline V gene data show CDR1 as SNHLY and CDR2 as FYNNEI. With 8 bases removed from V and 3 bases from J, the gap between germline ends came to 16 bases. CDR3 nucleotide sequence: TGTGCCAGCCTAAGCACAGGCACATACACTGAAGCTTTCTTT. Translated: CASLSTGTYTEAFF.

The chain is built from TRBV29-1 and TRBJ1-2; no firm D call. The ends were cut back, 3 bases at V and 9 bases at J, with 11 bases in the middle. Germline V gives CDR1 SQVTM, CDR2 ANQGSEA. This CDR3 spans 11 amino acids. As DNA, the CDR3 is TGCAGCGTTGACCTTACTATGCGCTACACCTTC. The encoded protein is CSVDLTMRYTF.

The genes are TRBV10-1 and TRBJ2-1, with TRBD2 matching over 13 bases. Germline trimming cut 4 bases from V and 5 bases from J; bases unmatched to any gene: 5. The germline CDR1 and CDR2 sequences are WNHNN and SYGVQD (reference sequence). This CDR3 comprises 16 residues. CDR3 protein: CASSGLAGGYDNEQFF. The CDR3 DNA reads TGCGCCAGCAGTGGACTAGCGGGAGGCTATGACAATGAGCAGTTCTTC.

V gene TRBV18 combines with J gene TRBJ1-1; D remains ambiguous. V was clipped by 0 bases and J by 1 base, with 9 bases between them. The CDR3 covers 15 residues. Germline V gene sequence: CDR1 KGHSH, CDR2 LQKENI. The CDR3 sequence is CASSPPQVGNTEAFF. CDR3 DNA: TGTGCCAGCTCACCACCGCAGGTGGGGAACACTGAAGCTTTCTTT.

This sequence joins TRBV27 and TRBJ2-3, with D perhaps TRBD1 (6 bases). CDR3 length: 13 amino acids. Trimming took 5 bases from V and 8 from J, leaving 14 bases between them. Germline loops: CDR1 MNHEY, CDR2 SMNVEV (reference sequence). Here the CDR3 reads CASSKQGGVTQYF. In DNA, the CDR3 is TGTGCCAGCAGTAAGCAAGGGGGAGTTACGCAGTATTTT.

This chain uses TRBV3-1 (or the pseudogene TRBV3-2) with TRBJ2-3, with 9 positions matching TRBD2. CDR3 length: 17 residues. Germline CDR1 reads LGHDT; CDR2 reads YNNKEL (reference sequence). The junction had 7 bases not matched to a gene; V was cut back by 3 bases and J by 0 bases. The CDR3 loop is CASSQFRTSGSTDTQYF. In nucleotides, the CDR3 is TGTGCCAGCAGCCAGTTTCGAACTAGCGGGAGCACAGATACGCAGTATTTT.

The gene calls are TRBV18 and TRBJ2-1; the match to TRBD2 covers 14 bases. Germline V gene lookup returns CDR1 KGHSH and CDR2 LQKENI. J was trimmed by 3 bases and V by 3 bases; bases with no gene match: 7. This CDR3 region has 18 residues. DNA of the CDR3: TGTGCCAGCTCACCTGGGACTAGCGGGGGCCCTGGCTACAATGAGCAGTTCTTC. Translation gives CASSPGTSGGPGYNEQFF.

This clone was detected only once. The chain recombines TRBV11-2 with TRBJ1-1, with D possibly matching TRBD1 (6 bases). Per the germline V gene, CDR1 is SGHAT and CDR2 is FQNNGV. V was clipped by 6 bases and J by 5 bases, with 7 bases between them. The CDR3 sequence is 11 residues long. The CDR3 sequence: CASSTGTEAFF. Written as DNA, the CDR3 is TGTGCCAGCAGTACAGGGACTGAAGCTTTCTTT.

Only a few counts were recorded for this clone. The chain links TRBV6-1 to TRBJ1-1; TRBD1 aligns across 7 bases. CDR3 length: 14 residues. The V gene's germline CDR1 is MNHNS and CDR2 SASEGT. The J segment lost 4 bases and the V segment lost 2 bases, leaving 4 bases of the junction unmatched. The CDR3 DNA sequence: TGTGCCAGCAGTGAAACAGGGGAAGTCACTGAAGCTTTCTTT. Translation: CASSETGEVTEAFF.

J is TRBJ1-1 and V is TRBV24-1; D unclear. Germline V lookup: CDR1 KGHDR, CDR2 SFDVKD. The V end lost 4 bases, the J end lost 3 bases, and 14 bases lay between the germline ends. The CDR3 is 15 residues long. This CDR3 reads CATSDDSGNDTEAFF. CDR3 nucleotides: TGTGCCACCAGTGACGACTCCGGAAACGACACTGAAGCTTTCTTT.

This clone was seen once. The DNA of the CDR3 is TGTGCCAGCAGTTACACCTCCTACAGGGGGACCTACGAGCAGTACTTC. Translated, it gives CASSYTSYRGTYEQYF. The V gene is TRBV6-5, the J gene TRBJ2-7; TRBD1 matches 8 bases. The CDR3 totals 16 residues. V shed 2 bases and J 2 bases; nucleotides not matched to a gene: 8. CDR1 is MNHEY, CDR2 SVGAGI, per germline.

The V and J genes are TRBV13 and TRBJ1-3; a possible D gene is TRBD1 (5 bases). CDR3 length: 15 residues. With 3 bases removed from V and 4 bases from J, the gap between germline ends came to 13 bases. The V gene's germline CDR1 is PRHDT and CDR2 FYEKMQ (reference sequence). The CDR3 sequence: CASSFGGMAGNTIYF. The CDR3 region has the DNA TGTGCCAGCAGCTTCGGGGGGATGGCCGGAAACACCATATATTTT.

The genes are TRBV15 and TRBJ1-5; D gene unclear. This CDR3 is built from 12 residues. CDR1 and CDR2 (germline): LNHNV, YYDKDF (reference sequence). Trimming removed 0 bases at V and 11 bases at J, with 8 bases between. The CDR3 region is CATSRDLESQHF. The CDR3 bases are TGTGCCACCAGCAGAGATCTTGAGTCCCAGCATTTT.

The genes are TRBV7-9 and TRBJ1-1, with TRBD1 matching 7 bases. The CDR3 contains 15 residues. J gave up 1 base and V 4 bases, and 6 bases lay outside the gene matches. Germline V lookup: CDR1 SEHNR, CDR2 FQNEAQ (reference sequence). The CDR3 here is CASSSSQGRNTEAFF. The CDR3 bases are TGTGCCAGCAGCTCCTCACAGGGGAGGAACACTGAAGCTTTCTTT.

The gene calls are TRBV7-9 and TRBJ2-4, with a possible D match to TRBD2 (5 bases). The germline gives CDR1 SEHNR, CDR2 FQNEAQ (reference sequence). The ends were cut back, 4 bases at V and 2 bases at J, with 18 bases in the middle. There are 17 residues in the CDR3. The CDR3 bases are TGTGCCAGCAGCTCGCCCTCCGGTCGGGAATCCAAAAACATTCAGTACTTC. The encoded protein is CASSSPSGRESKNIQYF.

A single count supports this clone. The chain has TRBV6-5 and TRBJ2-1; D is undetermined. Germline CDR1 MNHEY, CDR2 SVGAGI. The CDR3 length is 14 residues. The ends were cut back, 2 bases at V and 10 bases at J, with 15 bases in the middle. This CDR3 is CASSYVDTSREQFF. The CDR3 DNA follows: TGTGCCAGCAGTTACGTTGATACCTCCAGGGAGCAGTTCTTC.

This rearrangement joins TRBV5-1 to TRBJ1-6; the D gene is possibly TRBD1 (6 bases). V gave up 4 bases and J gave up 11 bases, with 19 bases separating them. This CDR3 comprises 15 residues. The germline CDR1 and CDR2 sequences are SGHRS and YFSETQ. The CDR3 here is CASSPRFGGQAPLHF. CDR3 sequence (DNA): TGCGCCAGCAGCCCGCGGTTTGGGGGCCAGGCACCCCTCCACTTT.

The genes are TRBV6-1 and TRBJ2-7, with TRBD2 identical over 16 bases. The CDR3 covers 15 residues. Trimming at V came to 2 bases and at J to 9 bases, leaving 4 bases not matched to a gene. Germline lookup yields CDR1 MNHNS and CDR2 SASEGT. CDR3 DNA: TGTGCCAGCAGTGAAACGGGGACTAGCGGGAGGGGGCAGTACTTC. It yields the protein CASSETGTSGRGQYF.

The J gene is TRBJ1-2, the V gene TRBV27; TRBD1 aligns across 8 bases. The J segment lost 2 bases and the V segment lost 5 bases, leaving 10 bases of the junction unmatched. Germline CDR1 reads MNHEY; CDR2 reads SMNVEV (reference sequence). The CDR3 sequence is 16 residues long. CDR3 loop: CASSTLSGGVNYGYTF. The CDR3 region has the DNA TGTGCCAGCAGTACCCTCTCAGGGGGCGTAAACTATGGCTACACCTTC.

CDR3 residues: CASSRTTAYEQYF. The CDR3 region has the DNA TGTGCCAGCAGCCGAACTACCGCCTACGAGCAGTACTTC. The V and J genes are TRBV27 and TRBJ2-7; no reliable D call. The CDR3 covers 13 residues. Trimming removed 6 bases from V and 2 bases from J, with 11 bases in between. Per the germline V gene, CDR1 is MNHEY and CDR2 is SMNVEV (reference sequence).